These T cell receptor beta chains were read from a single sample in a study of OX40 agonist ivuxolimab in advanced cancers. The method was immunoSEQ multiplex PCR; TCRdb's version includes in-frame clones alone and lacks a portion of them. The table has 60,000 to 75,000 clones, around 90% seen once. The sample here was CD4+ or CD8+ T cells sorted from blood, taken in a trial of the OX40 agonist ivuxolimab. All receptors come from an adult with an advanced solid tumor such as melanoma, head and neck, liver or kidney cancer. The CDR3 runs from the conserved cysteine through the conserved F or W. The D gene is left open where the match is weak.

j_gene: TRBJ2-7; v_gene: TRBV4-3; d_gene: TRBD2; CDR3aa: CASSQDGGADYEQYF; CDR3nt: TGCGCCAGCAGCCAAGACGGGGGGGCAGACTACGAGCAGTACTTC
j_gene: TRBJ1-1; v_gene: TRBV11-2; d_gene: NA; CDR3aa: CASSGSVAGGMNTEAFF; CDR3nt: TGTGCCAGCAGCGGATCGGTGGCAGGCGGGATGAACACTGAAGCTTTCTTT
j_gene: TRBJ2-1; v_gene: TRBV5-1; d_gene: NA; CDR3aa: CASSLWGAYNEQFF; CDR3nt: TGCGCCAGCAGCTTGTGGGGGGCCTACAATGAGCAGTTCTTC
j_gene: TRBJ1-1; v_gene: TRBV27; d_gene: NA; CDR3aa: CASSSNGGPAEAFF; CDR3nt: TGTGCCAGCAGTTCCAACGGGGGGCCCGCTGAAGCTTTCTTT
j_gene: TRBJ2-5; v_gene: TRBV4-1; d_gene: NA; CDR3aa: CASTRDWSAGETQYF; CDR3nt: TGCGCCAGCACCAGGGATTGGTCAGCGGGAGAGACCCAGTACTTC
j_gene: TRBJ1-5; v_gene: TRBV9; d_gene: TRBD1; CDR3aa: CASSGGQGGNQPQHF; CDR3nt: TGTGCCAGCAGCGGTGGACAGGGAGGGAATCAGCCCCAGCATTTT
j_gene: TRBJ1-6; v_gene: TRBV4-3; d_gene: NA; CDR3aa: CASSHVVYNSPLHF; CDR3nt: TGCGCCAGCAGCCACGTGGTTTATAATTCACCCCTCCACTTT
j_gene: TRBJ1-2; v_gene: TRBV9; d_gene: TRBD1; CDR3aa: CASSAGTVINYGYTF; CDR3nt: TGTGCCAGCAGCGCTGGGACAGTCATTAACTATGGCTACACCTTC
j_gene: TRBJ1-2; v_gene: TRBV6-5; d_gene: NA; CDR3aa: CASSYSEGGMGYTF; CDR3nt: TGTGCCAGCAGTTACTCCGAGGGGGGCATGGGCTACACCTTC
j_gene: TRBJ1-5; v_gene: TRBV30; d_gene: NA; CDR3aa: CAWSVLVEGQPQHF; CDR3nt: TGTGCCTGGAGTGTACTAGTCGAGGGTCAGCCCCAGCATTTT
j_gene: TRBJ2-1; v_gene: TRBV9; d_gene: TRBD2; CDR3aa: CASSAGTSVYNEQFF; CDR3nt: TGTGCCAGCAGCGCCGGGACTAGTGTCTACAATGAGCAGTTCTTC
j_gene: TRBJ2-7; v_gene: TRBV10-3; d_gene: NA; CDR3aa: CAISEGRGEVGEQYF; CDR3nt: TGTGCCATCAGTGAGGGGCGCGGAGAGGTGGGAGAGCAGTACTTC